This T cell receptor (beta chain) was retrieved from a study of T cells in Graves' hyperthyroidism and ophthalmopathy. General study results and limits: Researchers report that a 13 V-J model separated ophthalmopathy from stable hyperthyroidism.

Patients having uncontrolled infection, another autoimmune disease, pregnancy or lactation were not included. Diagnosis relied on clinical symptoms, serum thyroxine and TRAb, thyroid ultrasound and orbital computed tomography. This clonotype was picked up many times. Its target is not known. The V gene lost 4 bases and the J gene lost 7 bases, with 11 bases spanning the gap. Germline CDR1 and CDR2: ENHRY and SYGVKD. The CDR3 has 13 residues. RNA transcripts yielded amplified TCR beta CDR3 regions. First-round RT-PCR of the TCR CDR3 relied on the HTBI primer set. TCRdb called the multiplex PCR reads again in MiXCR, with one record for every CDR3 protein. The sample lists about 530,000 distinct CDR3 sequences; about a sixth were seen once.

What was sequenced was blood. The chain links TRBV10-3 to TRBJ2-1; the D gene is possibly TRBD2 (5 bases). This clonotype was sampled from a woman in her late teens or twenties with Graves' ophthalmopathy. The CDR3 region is CAISAPGGNEQFF. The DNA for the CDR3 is TGTGCCATCAGTGCCCCGGGCGGGAATGAGCAGTTCTTC.